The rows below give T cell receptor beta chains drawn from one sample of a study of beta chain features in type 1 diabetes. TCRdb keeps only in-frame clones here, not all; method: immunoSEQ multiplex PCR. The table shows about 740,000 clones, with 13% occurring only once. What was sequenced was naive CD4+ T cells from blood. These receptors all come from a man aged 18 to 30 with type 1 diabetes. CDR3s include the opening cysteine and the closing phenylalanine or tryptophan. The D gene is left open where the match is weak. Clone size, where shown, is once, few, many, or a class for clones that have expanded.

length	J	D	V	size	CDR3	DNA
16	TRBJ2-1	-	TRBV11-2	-	CASSFDGTSNLNEQFF	TGTGCCAGCAGCTTTGACGGGACTTCAAACCTTAATGAGCAGTTCTTC
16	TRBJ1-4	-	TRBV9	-	CASSVSPTATNEKLFF	TGTGCCAGCAGCGTGTCCCCGACAGCAACTAATGAAAAACTGTTTTTT
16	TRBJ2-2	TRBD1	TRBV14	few	CASSQGPRTGTGELFF	TGTGCCAGCAGCCAAGGCCCCCGGACAGGAACCGGGGAGCTGTTTTTT
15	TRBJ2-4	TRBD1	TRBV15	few	CATSARDRGLNIQYF	TGTGCCACCAGCGCCCGGGACAGGGGGCTAAACATTCAGTACTTC
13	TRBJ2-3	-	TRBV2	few	CASRQDLGDTQYF	TGTGCCAGCAGGCAAGATCTCGGAGATACGCAGTATTTT
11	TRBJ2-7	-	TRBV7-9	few	CASSSQGEQYF	TGTGCCAGCAGCTCCCAGGGGGAGCAGTACTTC
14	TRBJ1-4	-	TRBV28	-	CASSPGGTGREVFF	TGTGCCAGCAGCCCTGGGGGGACGGGAAGGGAGGTGTTTTTT
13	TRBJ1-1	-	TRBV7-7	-	CASSSDTNTEAFF	TGTGCTAGCAGCTCGGACACGAACACTGAAGCTTTCTTT
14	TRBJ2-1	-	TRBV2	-	CASTPRLAYNEQFF	TGTGCCAGCACCCCTCGGCTGGCCTACAATGAGCAGTTCTTC
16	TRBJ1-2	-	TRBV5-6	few	CASSLISQRANYGYTF	TGTGCCAGCAGCTTGATCAGCCAAAGGGCTAACTATGGCTACACCTTC
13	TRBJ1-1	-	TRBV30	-	CAWSLKANTEAFF	TGTGCCTGGAGTTTAAAGGCGAACACTGAAGCTTTCTTT